A single sample is the source of the 22 T cell receptor beta chains below, sequenced in a study of blood T cell repertoires in COVID-19. Produced via immunoSEQ multiplex PCR; TCRdb's table is partial and in-frame only. Among about 190,000 clones, roughly 80% were seen once, and the ten largest hold roughly 13%. The sample comprised peripheral blood. The receptors were gathered from a man between 50 and 59 years old who had recovered from COVID-19.

V is TRBV14 and J is TRBJ1-1, with a weak D call TRBD1 (5 bases). CDR3 length: 13 residues. Germline V gene sequence: CDR1 SGHDN, CDR2 FVKESK. V was trimmed by 4 bases and J by 4 bases, leaving 10 bases between them. The CDR3 sequence: CASSPGFRTEAFF. Here the CDR3 DNA reads TGTGCCAGCAGCCCAGGGTTTCGCACTGAAGCTTTCTTT. The whole variable domain, remainder taken from reference TRBV14 and TRBJ1-1, is EAGVTQFPSHSVIEKGQTVTLRCDPISGHDNLYWYRRVMGKEIKFLLHFVKESKQDESGMPNNRFLAERTGGTYSTLKVQPAELEDSGVYFCASSPGFRTEAFFGQGTRLTVV.

To note about this clone: This could be a read error, since a much larger clone is one nucleotide away. This chain joins TRBV19 and TRBJ2-7, with 12 bases fitting TRBD2. From germline, CDR1 is LNHDA and CDR2 SQIVND (reference sequence). This CDR3 comprises 19 residues. CDR3 sequence: CVSPGTSGPLPYDGDEQYF. Written as DNA, the CDR3 is TGTGTCAGTCCCGGGACTAGCGGGCCCCTCCCCTACGATGGCGACGAGCAGTACTTC.

This chain connects TRBV19 to TRBJ1-2, with 10 bases lining up with TRBD1. The CDR3 is made up of 15 amino acids. The J segment lost 8 bases and the V segment lost 5 bases, leaving 11 bases of the junction unmatched. The germline V gene has CDR1 LNHDA and CDR2 SQIVND (reference sequence). The CDR3 loop reads CASSWTGTGAEGYTF. The CDR3, as DNA: TGTGCCAGTAGTTGGACCGGGACAGGGGCTGAGGGCTACACCTTC.

The CDR3 protein is CASSLVSTGNTEAFF. DNA of the CDR3: TGTGCCAGCAGCTTGGTTAGTACGGGGAACACTGAAGCTTTCTTT. The rearrangement links TRBV5-8 to TRBJ1-1; no definite D call. This CDR3 spans 15 amino acids. Germline loops: CDR1 SGHTS, CDR2 YDEGEE. The ends were cut back, 0 bases at V and 1 base at J, with 10 bases in the middle.

This rearrangement joins TRBV30 to TRBJ1-5; TRBD1 aligns across 7 bases. The CDR3 is 15 amino acids. The J segment lost 6 bases and the V segment lost 1 base, leaving 9 bases of the junction unmatched. CDR1 and CDR2 from the germline V gene are GTSNPN and SVGIG (reference sequence). This CDR3 is CAWSAQGQGVQPQHF. The CDR3 DNA reads TGTGCCTGGAGTGCCCAGGGCCAGGGGGTTCAGCCCCAGCATTTT. The whole variable domain, remainder taken from reference TRBV30 and TRBJ1-5, is SQTIHQWPATLVQPVGSPLSLECTVEGTSNPNLYWYRQAAGRGLQLLFYSVGIGQISSEVPQNLSASRPQDRQFILSSKKLLLSDSGFYLCAWSAQGQGVQPQHFGDGTRLSIL.

The rearrangement uses TRBV18 and TRBJ1-3; D is perhaps TRBD1 (6 bases). The V gene lost 3 bases and the J gene lost 7 bases, with 10 bases spanning the gap. The CDR3 totals 13 residues. Germline V gene lookup returns CDR1 KGHSH and CDR2 LQKENI. The CDR3 loop is CASSPGTQNTIYF. The CDR3 nucleotides are TGTGCCAGCTCACCCGGGACACAGAACACCATATATTTT.

The J gene is TRBJ2-3, the V gene TRBV4-1; 11 nucleotides agree with TRBD2. This CDR3 comprises 18 residues. Unmatched junction bases numbered 12, after V lost 2 bases and J lost 5 bases. CDR1 is MGHRA and CDR2 is YSYEKL in the germline V gene. The DNA of the CDR3 is TGCGCCAGCAGCCAAACCGGGACTAGCGGAGGAGGTATAGATACGCAGTATTTT. Its protein product is CASSQTGTSGGGIDTQYF.

This clone has a handful of counts. The V gene is TRBV5-6, the J gene TRBJ2-1; 7 bases line up with TRBD2. J gave up 7 bases and V 2 bases, and 12 bases lay outside the gene matches. From germline, CDR1 is SGHDT and CDR2 YYEEEE. There are 16 residues in the CDR3. The DNA of the CDR3 is TGTGCCAGCAGCTTAGGTCCGAGACCCGGGGGGAATGAGCAGTTCTTC. Translation: CASSLGPRPGGNEQFF. Full variable domain (rest looked up from reference TRBV5-6 and TRBJ2-1): DAGVTQSPTHLIKTRGQQVTLRCSPKSGHDTVSWYQQALGQGPQFIFQYYEEEERQRGNFPDRFSGHQFPNYSSELNVNALLLGDSALYLCASSLGPRPGGNEQFFGPGTRLTVL.

The rearrangement uses TRBV19 and TRBJ1-5; a possible D gene is TRBD1 (5 bases). V was clipped by 3 bases and J by 6 bases, with 15 bases between them. From germline, CDR1 is LNHDA and CDR2 SQIVND (reference sequence). The CDR3 length is 15 residues. The DNA of the CDR3 is TGTGCCAGTAGTATCTCAGGAACAGGACCTCAGCCCCAGCATTTT. As protein: CASSISGTGPQPQHF.

In the case of this clone: The identical CDR3 is also encoded by other nucleotide sequences in the sample. The chain combines TRBV7-8 with TRBJ1-5; TRBD1 aligns across 9 bases. V lost 5 bases to trimming and J lost 4 bases; unmatched junction nucleotides: 3. This CDR3 has 14 amino acids. The germline V gene has CDR1 SGHVS and CDR2 FQNEAQ. CDR3 DNA: TGTGCCAGCAGCCCCGGGACAGGGAATCAGCCCCAGCATTTT. Its protein product is CASSPGTGNQPQHF.

The V gene is TRBV6-6, the J gene TRBJ2-3, with a possible D match to TRBD2 (5 bases). The CDR3 loop spans 14 amino acids. Germline assignment: CDR1 MNHNY and CDR2 SVGAGI (reference sequence). The V end lost 8 bases, the J end lost 2 bases, and 14 bases lay between the germline ends. The CDR3 protein is CASRLDSHTDTQYF. The CDR3 DNA sequence: TGTGCCAGCCGCCTGGACTCCCACACAGATACGCAGTATTTT.

This chain connects TRBV30 to TRBJ1-5; D is undetermined. This CDR3 comprises 14 residues. Germline CDR1 GTSNPN, CDR2 SVGIG (reference sequence). Deletions cut 4 bases from V and 10 bases from J, with 20 bases between. This CDR3 is CAWMDVTGMGPQHF. Here the CDR3 DNA reads TGTGCCTGGATGGATGTCACGGGGATGGGACCCCAGCATTTT.

This clone appeared a single time. The V call is TRBV19, the J call TRBJ1-6; 7 bases line up with TRBD1. Germline loops: CDR1 LNHDA, CDR2 SQIVND (reference sequence). CDR3 size: 15 residues. J gave up 13 bases and V 3 bases, and 12 bases lay outside the gene matches. The CDR3 loop reads CASSIPGQKILPLHF. The CDR3 nucleotides read TGTGCCAGTAGTATTCCGGGACAGAAGATTTTGCCCCTCCACTTT.

This rearrangement joins TRBV29-1 to TRBJ1-1, with 9 bases matching TRBD1. Germline CDR1 is SQVTM and CDR2 is ANQGSEA. This CDR3 region has 13 residues. After removal of 5 bases from V and 1 base from J, the junction contained 2 bases not matched to a gene. CDR3 residues: CSVRTGANTEAFF. Here the CDR3 DNA reads TGCAGCGTTAGGACAGGGGCGAACACTGAAGCTTTCTTT.

The J gene is TRBJ2-1, the V gene TRBV3-1 (or the pseudogene TRBV3-2), with a tentative D call TRBD1 (7 bases). Germline loops: CDR1 LGHDT, CDR2 YNNKEL (reference sequence). This CDR3 has 12 amino acids. V dropped 1 base and J dropped 10 bases, with 8 bases sitting between them. Here the CDR3 DNA reads TGTGCCAGCAGCCAAGCAGGGGGGGAGCAGTTCTTC. Its protein is CASSQAGGEQFF.

The gene calls are TRBV7-2 and TRBJ1-2; TRBD1 agrees at 11 bases. The length of the CDR3 is 16 residues. Per the germline V gene, CDR1 is SGHTA and CDR2 is FQGNSA. The J segment lost 7 bases and the V segment lost 0 bases, leaving 7 bases of the junction unmatched. The CDR3 sequence: CASSLAGTGGDGGYTF. CDR3 DNA sequence: TGTGCCAGCAGCTTAGCGGGGACAGGGGGGGATGGTGGCTACACCTTC.

CDR3 amino acids: CASRVPRGNSNQPQHF. For the CDR3, the DNA is TGTGCCAGCAGAGTGCCGCGCGGGAATAGCAATCAGCCCCAGCATTTT. The J gene is TRBJ1-5, the V gene TRBV6-4; D gene ambiguous. The CDR3 length is 16 residues. The germline V gene has CDR1 MRHNA and CDR2 SNTAGT. V was cut by 6 bases and J by 0 bases, with 15 bases left in between.

This rearrangement joins TRBV4-3 to TRBJ1-5, with 9 bases lining up with TRBD1. Germline CDR1 LGHNA, CDR2 YSLEER. This CDR3 contains 13 residues. After removal of 3 bases from V and 7 bases from J, the junction contained 1 base not matched to a gene. Here the CDR3 DNA reads TGCGCCAGCAGCCAGGGACAGGGACAGCCCCAGCATTTT. It codes for CASSQGQGQPQHF.

The chain recombines TRBV6-5 with TRBJ2-1, with 11 bases aligning to TRBD2. With V trimmed by 2 bases and J by 16 bases, 10 bases remained unmatched. CDR1 and CDR2 from the germline V gene are MNHEY and SVGAGI. The CDR3 length is 14 residues. CDR3 in DNA: TGTGCCAGCAGTTACCAAACAACTAGCGGGAGAATCTTCTTC. Its translation: CASSYQTTSGRIFF.

This clone was recorded a few times. The V gene is TRBV7-2, the J gene TRBJ1-6; 7 bases align to TRBD1. The CDR3 consists of 17 residues. The germline V gene encodes CDR1 SGHTA and CDR2 FQGNSA. V was clipped by 0 bases and J by 8 bases; unmatched bases: 10. Written as DNA, the CDR3 is TGTGCCAGCAGCTTAGCTGTTGACAGGGTTCATCATTCACCCCTCCACTTT. Amino acid sequence: CASSLAVDRVHHSPLHF.

The chain employs TRBV18 and TRBJ1-1; D is possibly TRBD1 (5 bases). This CDR3 comprises 15 residues. The V end was cut by 3 bases, the J end by 2 bases, with 13 bases between. Germline loops: CDR1 KGHSH, CDR2 LQKENI. The CDR3 region has the DNA TGTGCCAGCTCACCGCAGGGAGGGAGCAACACTGAAGCTTTCTTT. This codes for CASSPQGGSNTEAFF.

DNA for the CDR3: TGTGCCAGCAGTTCTGGCCGGACTAGCGGGAGTGGGGATACGCAGTATTTT. Amino acids: CASSSGRTSGSGDTQYF. V usage is TRBV2 and J usage is TRBJ2-3; 13 bases are shared with TRBD2. V was clipped by 5 bases and J by 6 bases; unmatched bases: 11. Germline V gene data show CDR1 as SNHLY and CDR2 as FYNNEI. CDR3 length equals 17 residues.